One sample yielded the 9 T cell receptor beta chains listed below, sequenced in a study of shared clonotypes between healthy human individuals. Measured with immunoSEQ multiplex PCR; TCRdb has only the in-frame clones, and not every one. The table shows some 1.4 million clones, with roughly 96% occurring only once. Sequencing was carried out using naive CD4+ T cells sorted from blood. The sample's subset: CD45RA+ positively selected. Receptors were obtained from a man under 40 in good health.

V and J are TRBV4-1 and TRBJ2-3; no reliable D call. The germline V gene has CDR1 MGHRA and CDR2 YSYEKL. The CDR3 has 15 amino acids. With 1 base removed from V and 0 bases from J, the gap between germline ends came to 8 bases. Here the CDR3 DNA reads TGCGCCAGCAGCCAAGTGCCGGCTAGCACAGATACGCAGTATTTT. Its protein product is CASSQVPASTDTQYF.

The chain combines TRBV5-8 with TRBJ2-6; 8 bases fit TRBD2. Germline assignment: CDR1 SGHTS and CDR2 YDEGEE. This CDR3 is built from 17 residues. J gave up 0 bases and V 6 bases, and 8 bases lay outside the gene matches. The CDR3 is CASTGGASYSGANVLTF. As DNA, the CDR3 is TGTGCCAGCACCGGGGGGGCAAGCTACTCTGGGGCCAACGTCCTGACTTTC. Together with reference TRBV5-8 and TRBJ2-6, the CDR3 gives the full variable domain: EAGVTQSPTHLIKTRGQQATLRCSPISGHTSVYWYQQALGLGLQFLLWYDEGEERNRGNFPPRFSGRQFPNYSSELNVNALELEDSALYLCASTGGASYSGANVLTFGAGSRLTVL.

This chain's CDR3 is CASSPPGMGTYEQYF. The CDR3 bases are TGTGCCAGCTCACCACCGGGAATGGGAACCTACGAGCAGTACTTC. This chain uses TRBV18 with TRBJ2-7; unclear D gene. Deletions cut 0 bases from V and 2 bases from J, with 11 bases between. Germline CDR1 is KGHSH and CDR2 is LQKENI. The CDR3 runs to 15 residues.

On this clone itself: At the DNA level, this CDR3 is encoded by other sequences in the same sample as well. The chain couples TRBV2 to TRBJ2-1, with D maybe TRBD2 (6 bases). V lost 1 base, J lost 4 bases, and 11 bases lay in between. CDR3 length: 15 amino acids. The germline V gene has CDR1 SNHLY and CDR2 FYNNEI. CDR3 coding DNA: TGTGCCAGCAGTGAAGTGCGGGGCAGTTACAATGAGCAGTTCTTC. Its protein product is CASSEVRGSYNEQFF.

The chain links TRBV5-4 to TRBJ2-1, with 7 bases identical to TRBD2. The V and J ends lost 0 bases and 9 bases, in that order; junction bases with no gene match: 9. This CDR3 comprises 15 residues. Germline V CDR1 and CDR2: SGHNT, YYREEE (reference sequence). The CDR3 nucleotides are TGTGCCAGCAGCTTGGGGGCGACTAGCTCCAGTGAGCAGTTCTTC. Translating gives CASSLGATSSSEQFF.

This CDR3 is CASSLDRGSGELFF. The CDR3 coding sequence is TGTGCCAGCAGCTTAGACAGGGGGTCCGGGGAGCTGTTTTTT. The chain uses TRBV7-2 and TRBJ2-2; 8 positions match TRBD1. The CDR3 has 14 residues. Germline V gives CDR1 SGHTA, CDR2 FQGNSA. Trimming at V came to 1 base and at J to 6 bases, leaving 1 base not matched to a gene.

Remarks on this clone: Other DNA sequences from this sample encode an identical CDR3 as well. This chain uses TRBV7-2 with TRBJ2-2; no clear D. This CDR3 spans 13 amino acids. Germline V gene data show CDR1 as SGHTA and CDR2 as FQGNSA. Trimming cost V 3 bases and J 4 bases, with 6 bases left between them. Here the CDR3 DNA reads TGTGCCAGCAGCTTTCGGTCCACCGGGGAGCTGTTTTTT. This translates into CASSFRSTGELFF.

This rearrangement joins TRBV28 to TRBJ1-2, with D unclear. CDR1 is MDHEN, CDR2 SYDVKM, per germline. The CDR3 consists of 13 residues. The ends were cut back, 7 bases at V and 4 bases at J, with 13 bases in the middle. CDR3 residues: CASTERRGYGYTF. The CDR3 bases are TGTGCCAGCACCGAACGGCGCGGCTATGGCTACACCTTC.

The CDR3 DNA reads as TGCGCCAGCAGTTCACTGCCGGGACCCGATTTGAATGAGCAGTTCTTC. Translation gives CASSSLPGPDLNEQFF. The chain uses TRBV5-1 and TRBJ2-1; D possibly matches TRBD1 or TRBD2 (5 bases each). Germline assignment: CDR1 SGHRS and CDR2 YFSETQ. The CDR3 is 16 residues long. V was cut by 5 bases and J by 7 bases, with 22 bases left in between.